This T cell receptor beta chain derives from a study of blood T cell repertoires in COVID-19. Study in general: Sites across the United States, Italy and Spain contributed samples from acute and convalescent COVID-19. Sources were T cells, B-cell-depleted T cells, or PBMCs; the material itself was cDNA or gDNA.

Sequencing used immunoSEQ multiplex PCR; TCRdb keeps in-frame clones, though not all of them. The sample lists 140,000 or so clones, approximately 84% occurring once. The CDR3 is 13 amino acids. Per germline, CDR1 SQVTM and CDR2 ANQGSEA. Trimming took 4 bases from V and 4 from J, leaving 10 bases between them. Living in 24 US areas, the participants were between 18 and 89 years of age. Those designated as exposed participants met a COVID-19 case within 2 weeks before study entry. The chain combines TRBV29-1 with TRBJ1-4, with D hard to call. Sequencing input: PBMCs or T cells enriched from blood (not recorded which). This TCR was recovered from a woman between 18 and 29 years old who had been exposed to COVID-19. Written as DNA, the CDR3 is TGCAGCGTTGGTTTCGGGAGTAATGAAAAACTGTTTTTT. It encodes CSVGFGSNEKLFF.